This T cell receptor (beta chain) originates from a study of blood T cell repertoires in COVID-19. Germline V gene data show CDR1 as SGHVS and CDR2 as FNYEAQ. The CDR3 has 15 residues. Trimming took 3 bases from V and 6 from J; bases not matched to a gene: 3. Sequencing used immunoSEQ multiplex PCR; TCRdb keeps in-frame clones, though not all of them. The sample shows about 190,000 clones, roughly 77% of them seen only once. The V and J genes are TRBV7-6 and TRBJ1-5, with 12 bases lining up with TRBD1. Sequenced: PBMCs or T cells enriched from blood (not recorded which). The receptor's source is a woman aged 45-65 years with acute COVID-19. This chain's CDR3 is CASSLGTGGPQPQHF. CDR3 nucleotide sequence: TGTGCCAGCAGCTTGGGGACAGGGGGCCCTCAGCCCCAGCATTTT. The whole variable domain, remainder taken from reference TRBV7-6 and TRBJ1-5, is GAGVSQSPRYKVTKRGQDVALRCDPISGHVSLYWYRQALGQGPEFLTYFNYEAQQDKSGLPNDRFSAERPEGSISTLTIQRTEQRDSAMYRCASSLGTGGPQPQHFGDGTRLSIL.